The 7 T cell receptor beta chains below come from one sample, sequenced in a study of T-cell memory formation after mild COVID-19. MiXCR, applied by TCRdb to the 5' RACE reads, yields one record per CDR3 protein. The data show a few hundred thousand distinct CDR3 sequences, 20% to 25% seen once. Sequenced sample: PBMCs or a T cell subset sorted from them (not recorded which). The receptors originated from a man between 18 and 35 years old who had mild COVID-19 (a few samples of this study predate the infection). Cell type and time point are not known.

The chain recombines TRBV7-9 with TRBJ2-3; D may be TRBD1 or TRBD2 (5 bases each). Germline V CDR1 and CDR2: SEHNR, FQNEAQ (reference sequence). V lost 7 bases to trimming and J lost 3 bases, with 17 bases between them. The CDR3 is 15 residues long. The CDR3 DNA is TGTGCCAGCACCCCTCGCCTGGGGGATACAGATACGCAGTATTTT. This codes for CASTPRLGDTDTQYF.

There are a few counts of this clonotype. The chain links TRBV19 to TRBJ2-7; TRBD1 might be the D (5 bases). Germline loops: CDR1 LNHDA, CDR2 SQIVND (reference sequence). V was trimmed by 10 bases and J by 10 bases, leaving 20 bases between them. The CDR3 has 12 amino acids. CDR3 sequence: CATVPDLGRQYV. CDR3 sequence (DNA): TGTGCCACCGTCCCCGACTTGGGGCGCCAGTACGTC.

This clonotype was counted only a few times. The chain has TRBV9 and TRBJ2-2; the D call may be TRBD1 or TRBD2 (5 bases each). V was pared by 0 bases and J by 6 bases, with 15 bases between. The CDR3 has 16 amino acids. Germline-derived CDR1 and CDR2 are SGDLS and YYNGEE. The CDR3 bases are TGTGCCAGCAGCGTAGATGGGGGAGATCGTCCCGGGGAGCTGTTTTTT. Translation: CASSVDGGDRPGELFF.

This clonotype was picked up many times. The chain joins TRBV14 to TRBJ2-1; 8 bases line up with TRBD2. The junction had 15 bases not matched to a gene; V was cut back by 6 bases and J by 5 bases. CDR1 and CDR2 (germline): SGHDN, FVKESK. The CDR3 has 17 residues. CDR3 sequence (DNA): TGTGCCAGCAGTTACATCACGGGGGGGCGATACAACAATGAGCAGTTCTTC. Its protein product is CASSYITGGRYNNEQFF. The whole variable domain, remainder taken from reference TRBV14 and TRBJ2-1, is EAGVTQFPSHSVIEKGQTVTLRCDPISGHDNLYWYRRVMGKEIKFLLHFVKESKQDESGMPNNRFLAERTGGTYSTLKVQPAELEDSGVYFCASSYITGGRYNNEQFFGPGTRLTVL.

The J gene is TRBJ2-3, the V gene TRBV10-1, with a possible D match to TRBD1 (5 bases). CDR1 WNHNN and CDR2 SYGVQD come from the germline V gene (reference sequence). The V and J ends lost 2 bases and 2 bases respectively, with 11 bases between them. The CDR3 runs 15 residues. CDR3 sequence (DNA): TGCGCCAGCAGTGAGCAGGGTGGGGACACAGATACGCAGTATTTT. It translates to CASSEQGGDTDTQYF.

This clonotype was detected only a few times. The chain employs TRBV3-1 and TRBJ2-1, with 9 nucleotides matching TRBD1. The V and J ends lost 0 bases and 7 bases, in that order; junction bases with no gene match: 4. The CDR3 sequence is 15 residues long. CDR1 is LGHDT, CDR2 YNNKEL, per germline (reference sequence). CDR3 protein: CASSQEWDRENEQFF. The DNA of the CDR3 is TGTGCCAGCAGCCAAGAATGGGACAGGGAAAATGAGCAGTTCTTC.

The rearrangement joins TRBV10-3 to TRBJ2-7; D uncertain. The CDR3 spans 13 residues. Germline V gene lookup returns CDR1 ENHRY and CDR2 SYGVKD. V lost 4 bases, J lost 4 bases, and 11 bases lay in between. The CDR3 bases are TGTGCCATCAGTGCGGAACACCTATACGAGCAGTACTTC. Its protein is CAISAEHLYEQYF.